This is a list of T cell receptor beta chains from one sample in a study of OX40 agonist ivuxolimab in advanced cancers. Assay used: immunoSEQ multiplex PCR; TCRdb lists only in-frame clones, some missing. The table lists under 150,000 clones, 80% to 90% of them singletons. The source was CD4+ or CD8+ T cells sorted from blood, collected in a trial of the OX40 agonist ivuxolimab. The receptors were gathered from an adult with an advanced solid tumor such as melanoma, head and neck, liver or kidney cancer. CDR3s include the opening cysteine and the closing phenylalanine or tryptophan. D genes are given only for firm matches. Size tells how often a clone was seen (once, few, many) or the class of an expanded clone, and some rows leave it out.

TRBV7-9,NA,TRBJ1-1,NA,CASSQRDREAFF,TGTGCCAGCAGCCAAAGAGACAGGGAAGCTTTCTTT
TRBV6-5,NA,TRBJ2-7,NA,CASLRQGGPYEQYF,TGTGCCAGCTTACGACAGGGAGGTCCCTACGAGCAGTACTTC
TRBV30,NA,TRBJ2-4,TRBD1,CAWSTRGGQKNIQYF,TGTGCCTGGAGCACCAGAGGGGGACAGAAAAACATTCAGTACTTC
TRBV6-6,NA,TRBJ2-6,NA,CATSGSAGANVLTF,TGTGCCACCTCCGGATCGGCTGGGGCCAACGTCCTGACTTTC
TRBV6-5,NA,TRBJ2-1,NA,CASRRGASTYNEQFF,TGTGCCAGCAGAAGGGGGGCGAGCACCTACAATGAGCAGTTCTTC
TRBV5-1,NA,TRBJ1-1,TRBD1,CASRQRTGEETEAFF,TGCGCCAGCAGACAAAGGACAGGGGAGGAAACTGAAGCTTTCTTT
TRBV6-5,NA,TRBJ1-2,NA,CASRLTGTKEGYTF,TGTGCCAGCAGACTAACCGGGACAAAGGAGGGCTACACCTTC
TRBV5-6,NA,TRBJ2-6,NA,CASSFRSGANVLTF,TGTGCCAGCAGCTTTCGGTCTGGGGCCAACGTCCTGACTTTC
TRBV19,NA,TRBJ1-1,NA,CASSIGGLNTEAFF,TGTGCCAGTAGTATCGGAGGGCTCAACACTGAAGCTTTCTTT
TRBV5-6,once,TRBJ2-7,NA,CASSLGVSSYEQYF,TGTGCCAGCAGCCTCGGGGTGAGCTCCTACGAGCAGTACTTC
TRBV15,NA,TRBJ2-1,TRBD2,CATSRDPSGGTEFF,TGTGCCACCAGCAGAGATCCTAGCGGGGGGACTGAGTTCTTC
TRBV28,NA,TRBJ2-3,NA,CASSLAGAAASTDTQYF,TGTGCCAGCAGTTTGGCGGGGGCAGCGGCTAGCACAGATACGCAGTATTTT
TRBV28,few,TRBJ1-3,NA,CASSWGTGNTIYF,TGTGCCAGCAGTTGGGGTACTGGAAACACCATATATTTT
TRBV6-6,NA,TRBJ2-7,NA,CASRAWAQTYEQYF,TGTGCCAGCAGGGCATGGGCGCAAACCTACGAGCAGTACTTC
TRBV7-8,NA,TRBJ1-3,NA,CASSPQNTIYF,TGTGCCAGCAGCCCACAGAACACCATATATTTT
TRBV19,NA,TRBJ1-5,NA,CASSGQNSNQPQHF,TGTGCCAGTAGCGGACAGAATAGCAATCAGCCCCAGCATTTT
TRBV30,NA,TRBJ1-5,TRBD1,CAWSATGAGNQPQHF,TGTGCCTGGAGTGCTACAGGGGCAGGCAATCAGCCCCAGCATTTT
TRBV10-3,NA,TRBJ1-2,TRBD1,CAISGGSRGLDGYTF,TGTGCCATCAGTGGAGGGTCCAGGGGGCTGGACGGCTACACCTTC
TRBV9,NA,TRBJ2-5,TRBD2,CASSVGPAGGQETQYF,TGTGCCAGCAGCGTAGGACCAGCGGGGGGCCAAGAGACCCAGTACTTC
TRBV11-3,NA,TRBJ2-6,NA,CASSLDGANVLTF,TGTGCCAGCAGCTTAGATGGGGCCAACGTCCTGACTTTC
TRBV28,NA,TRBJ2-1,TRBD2,CASRISGGAGNEQFF,TGTGCCAGCAGAATTAGCGGGGGGGCTGGAAATGAGCAGTTCTTC
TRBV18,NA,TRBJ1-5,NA,CASSPLVDQPQHF,TGTGCCAGCTCACCACTAGTTGATCAGCCCCAGCATTTT
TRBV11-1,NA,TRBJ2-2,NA,CASRLGTNTGELFF,TGTGCCAGCAGACTCGGCACGAACACCGGGGAGCTGTTTTTT
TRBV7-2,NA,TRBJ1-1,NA,CASSRQQGSTEAFF,TGTGCCAGCAGCAGGCAACAGGGATCCACTGAAGCTTTCTTT
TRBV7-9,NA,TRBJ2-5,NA,CASSLEGTYQETQYF,TGTGCCAGCAGCTTAGAGGGGACATACCAAGAGACCCAGTACTTC
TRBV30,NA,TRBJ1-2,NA,CAWRGGAGYGYTF,TGTGCCTGGAGGGGAGGGGCTGGCTATGGCTACACCTTC
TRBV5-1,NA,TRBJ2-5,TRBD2,CASSLAGSGGSQETQYF,TGCGCCAGCAGCTTGGCTGGCAGCGGGGGTTCCCAAGAGACCCAGTACTTC
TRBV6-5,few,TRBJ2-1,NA,CASSYSTGYNEQFF,TGTGCCAGCAGTTACTCGACCGGGTACAATGAGCAGTTCTTC
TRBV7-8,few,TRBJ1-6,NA,CASSLGQGGSPLHF,TGTGCCAGCAGCCTGGGGCAGGGCGGATCACCCCTCCACTTT
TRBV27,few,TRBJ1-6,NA,CASSHPGPLHF,TGTGCCAGCAGTCACCCGGGGCCCCTCCACTTT
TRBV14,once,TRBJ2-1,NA,CASSQDRDSSYNEQFF,TGTGCCAGCAGCCAAGACCGGGACTCTTCCTACAATGAGCAGTTCTTC
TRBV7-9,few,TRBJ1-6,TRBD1,CASSSSGTGSSPLHF,TGTGCCAGCAGCTCATCCGGGACAGGATCTTCACCCCTCCACTTT
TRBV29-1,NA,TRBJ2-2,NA,CSVRGTPNTGELFF,TGCAGCGTTCGGGGGACCCCGAACACCGGGGAGCTGTTTTTT
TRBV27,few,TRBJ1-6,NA,CASSLDSRSPLHF,TGTGCCAGCAGTTTAGACAGTAGGTCACCCCTCCACTTT
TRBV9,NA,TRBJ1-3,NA,CASSVDRYSGNTIYF,TGTGCCAGCAGCGTCGACCGATACTCTGGAAACACCATATATTTT
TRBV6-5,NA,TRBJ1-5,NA,CASSYKGYSNQPQHF,TGTGCCAGCAGTTACAAGGGTTATAGCAATCAGCCCCAGCATTTT
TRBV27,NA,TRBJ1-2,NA,CASTDAGRLYGYTF,TGTGCCAGCACGGATGCGGGCAGACTGTATGGCTACACCTTC
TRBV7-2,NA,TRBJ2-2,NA,CASSQGPGQTGELFF,TGTGCCAGCAGCCAAGGTCCAGGACAGACCGGGGAGCTGTTTTTT
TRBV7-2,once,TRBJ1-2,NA,CASSLGLAGEGYTF,TGTGCCAGCAGCTTAGGTCTGGCAGGGGAGGGCTACACCTTC
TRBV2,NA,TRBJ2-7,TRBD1,CASSSGTGYSYEQYF,TGTGCCAGCAGTAGCGGGACAGGGTACTCCTACGAGCAGTACTTC
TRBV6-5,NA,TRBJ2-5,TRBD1,CARAGQGNETQYF,TGTGCCAGGGCAGGACAGGGGAATGAGACCCAGTACTTC
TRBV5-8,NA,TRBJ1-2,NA,CASRTNYGYTF,TGTGCCAGTCGGACTAACTATGGCTACACCTTC
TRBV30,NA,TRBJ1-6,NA,CAWSKQTASNSPLHF,TGTGCCTGGAGTAAACAGACAGCCTCCAATTCACCCCTCCACTTT